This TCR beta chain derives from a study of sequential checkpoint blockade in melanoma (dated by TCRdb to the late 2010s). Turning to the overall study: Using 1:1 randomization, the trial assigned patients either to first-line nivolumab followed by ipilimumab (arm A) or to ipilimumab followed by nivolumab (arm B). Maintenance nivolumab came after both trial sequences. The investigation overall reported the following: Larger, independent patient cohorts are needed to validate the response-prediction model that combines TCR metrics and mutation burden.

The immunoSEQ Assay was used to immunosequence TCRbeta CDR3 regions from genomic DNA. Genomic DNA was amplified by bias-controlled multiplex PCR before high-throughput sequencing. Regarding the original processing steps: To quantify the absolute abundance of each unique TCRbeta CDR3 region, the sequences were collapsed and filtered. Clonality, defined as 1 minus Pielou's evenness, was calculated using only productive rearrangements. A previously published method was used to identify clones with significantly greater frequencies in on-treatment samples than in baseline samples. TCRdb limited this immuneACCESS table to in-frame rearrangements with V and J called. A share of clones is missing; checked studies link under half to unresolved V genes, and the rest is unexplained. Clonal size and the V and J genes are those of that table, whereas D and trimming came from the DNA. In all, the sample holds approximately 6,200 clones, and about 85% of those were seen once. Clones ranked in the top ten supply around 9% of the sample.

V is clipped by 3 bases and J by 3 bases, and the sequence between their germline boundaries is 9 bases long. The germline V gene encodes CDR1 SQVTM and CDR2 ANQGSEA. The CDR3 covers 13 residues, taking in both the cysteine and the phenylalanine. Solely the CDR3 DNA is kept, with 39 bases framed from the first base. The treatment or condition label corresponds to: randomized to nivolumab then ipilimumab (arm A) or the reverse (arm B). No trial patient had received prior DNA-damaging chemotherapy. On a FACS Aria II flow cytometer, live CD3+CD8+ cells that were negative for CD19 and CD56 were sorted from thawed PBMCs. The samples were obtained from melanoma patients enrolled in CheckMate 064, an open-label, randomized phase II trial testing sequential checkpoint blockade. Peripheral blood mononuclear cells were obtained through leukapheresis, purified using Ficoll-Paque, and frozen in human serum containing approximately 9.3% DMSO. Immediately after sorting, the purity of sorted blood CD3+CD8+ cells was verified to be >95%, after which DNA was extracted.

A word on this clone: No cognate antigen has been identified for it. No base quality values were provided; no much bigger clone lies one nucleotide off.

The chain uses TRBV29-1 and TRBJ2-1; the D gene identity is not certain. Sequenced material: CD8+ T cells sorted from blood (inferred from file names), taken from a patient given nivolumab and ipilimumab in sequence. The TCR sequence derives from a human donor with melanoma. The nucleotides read TGCAGCGTTGAGCCGCCAGACTACAATGAGCAGTTCTTC. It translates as CSVEPPDYNEQFF.